This is a list of T cell receptor beta chains from one sample in a study of blood T cell repertoires in COVID-19. The table came from immunoSEQ multiplex PCR; TCRdb's copy has only in-frame clones and leaves some out. The data hold roughly 410,000 clones, with 87% observed a single time. Sequenced material: peripheral blood. Every receptor here comes from a woman aged 55-69 years with COVID-19, enrolled during active disease. The CDR3 runs from the conserved cysteine through the conserved F or W. A D gene is named only where the DNA matches it firmly. Size tells how often a clone was seen (once, few, many) or the class of an expanded clone, and some rows leave it out.

>TRBV7-3|-|TRBJ2-1|once
TGTGCCAGCAGCTTATGGGGGGGCGTTAACAATGAGCAGTTCTTC
CASSLWGGVNNEQFF
>TRBV5-5|TRBD1|TRBJ1-2|-
TGTGCCAGCAGCTTGGGTCCCGGGACAGGGGAACAGGGTGGCTACACCTTC
CASSLGPGTGEQGGYTF
>TRBV3-1/TRBV3-2|-|TRBJ2-7|few
TGTGCCAGCAGCCAACGCCAGGAATACGAGCAGTACTTC
CASSQRQEYEQYF
>TRBV28|-|TRBJ1-2|-
TGTGCCAGCAGTTTATCCTCCCGACGCGGATACTATGGCTACACCTTC
CASSLSSRRGYYGYTF
>TRBV19|TRBD2|TRBJ2-1|-
TGTGCCAGTACCTCAGTCCGGGACGCCCCGGGAGGTGAGCAGTTCTTC
CASTSVRDAPGGEQFF
>TRBV3-1/TRBV3-2|TRBD2|TRBJ2-3|-
TGTGCCAGCAGCCACCTAGCGGCCACAGATACGCAGTATTTT
CASSHLAATDTQYF
>TRBV5-1|TRBD1|TRBJ2-5|-
TGCGCCAGCAGAAGGACAGGGGGCTTTGAAGAGACCCAGTACTTC
CASRRTGGFEETQYF
>TRBV30|-|TRBJ1-1|-
TGTGCCTGGAGAGGACGACCGGGTGGGGGCCGGTCTGAAGCTTTCTTT
CAWRGRPGGGRSEAFF
>TRBV30|TRBD1|TRBJ1-1|few
TGTGCCTGGAGTGCAGGACAGGGTGGAACTGAAGCTTTCTTT
CAWSAGQGGTEAFF
>TRBV5-1|-|TRBJ2-5|once
TGCGCCAGCAGCTTGGTGGGGGCTAATCAAGAGACCCAGTACTTC
CASSLVGANQETQYF
>TRBV30|-|TRBJ1-1|-
TGTGCCTGGAGTGTATCTGAGGCAGCGAACACTGAAGCTTTCTTT
CAWSVSEAANTEAFF
>TRBV9|-|TRBJ1-6|-
TGTGCCAGCAGCTCAACAGGGCTAGATTCACCCCTCCACTTT
CASSSTGLDSPLHF
>TRBV5-1|TRBD2|TRBJ2-3|-
TGCGCCAGCAGCTTCGGGCGGGGGGGCATTCGCACAGATACGCAGTATTTT
CASSFGRGGIRTDTQYF
>TRBV5-8|-|TRBJ1-5|-
TGTGCCAGCAGCTTTCGTTCAGGGGGCAATCAGCCCCAGCATTTT
CASSFRSGGNQPQHF
>TRBV3-1/TRBV3-2|TRBD2|TRBJ2-5|once
TGTGCCAGCAGCCACGGTAGCGGGGGCGTGCAGACCCAGTACTTC
CASSHGSGGVQTQYF
>TRBV19|-|TRBJ1-4|-
TGTGCCAGCAGCACAGGCTATGAAAAACTGTTTTTT
CASSTGYEKLFF
>TRBV5-1|-|TRBJ1-1|-
TGCGCCAGCAGCTTGGTTCTGAGTCCGAACACTGAAGCTTTCTTT
CASSLVLSPNTEAFF
>TRBV6-4|-|TRBJ1-1|-
TGTGCCAGCAGTAGGGACACAGCTATGAACACTGAAGCTTTCTTT
CASSRDTAMNTEAFF
>TRBV5-1|-|TRBJ1-4|-
TGCGCCAGCAGCTTGGTGGCGGGGGCCAGGGAAAAACTGTTTTTT
CASSLVAGAREKLFF
>TRBV27|TRBD1|TRBJ1-4|-
TGTGCCAGCAGTTTATTAATACCCCGACAGGGTGGAGGTGAAAAACTGTTTTTT
CASSLLIPRQGGGEKLFF
>TRBV6-2/TRBV6-3|-|TRBJ1-4|-
TGTGCCAGCAGTTACCTACCGGTAACCAGGGCACTCAATGAAAAACTGTTTTTT
CASSYLPVTRALNEKLFF
>TRBV6-5|-|TRBJ1-4|-
TGTGCCAGCAGGGGGGGACCCTATGGGGAAAAACTGTTTTTT
CASRGGPYGEKLFF
>TRBV4-1|-|TRBJ1-1|-
TGCGCCAGCAGCCAAGATCGGAGAGGGGGCACTGAAGCTTTCTTT
CASSQDRRGGTEAFF
>TRBV9|-|TRBJ2-2|-
TGTGCCAGCAGCAGGCTAGGAGACACCGGGGAGCTGTTTTTT
CASSRLGDTGELFF
>TRBV7-2|-|TRBJ1-1|-
TGTGCCAGCAGCTCTCCCAATTACAGGCCTCTCACTGAAGCTTTCTTT
CASSSPNYRPLTEAFF
>TRBV6-5|TRBD1|TRBJ2-5|-
TGTGCCAGCAGAAACCGGGACAGGGGAGAGACCCAGTACTTC
CASRNRDRGETQYF
>TRBV10-3|-|TRBJ1-1|once
TGTGCCGCAAGACCAACGACTGGGACTGGAACTGAAGCTTTCTTT
CAARPTTGTGTEAFF
>TRBV5-8|TRBD1|TRBJ1-6|-
TGTGCCAGCAGCTTGGGGGCAGGGGGTATCTATTCACCCCTCCACTTT
CASSLGAGGIYSPLHF
>TRBV5-1|-|TRBJ2-7|-
TGCGCCAGCAGCCCGGACAGTGTCCGCCTCGAGCAGTACTTC
CASSPDSVRLEQYF
>TRBV6-5|TRBD1|TRBJ1-1|-
TGTGCCAGCAGTCAGGGGACAGTTCACACTGAAGCTTTCTTT
CASSQGTVHTEAFF
>TRBV29-1|TRBD1|TRBJ1-1|few
TGCAGCGTTGAAGATCAGGGGGCCAACACTGAAGCTTTCTTT
CSVEDQGANTEAFF
>TRBV2|-|TRBJ1-1|-
TGTGCCAGCAGACAGACACAGAACACTGAAGCTTTCTTT
CASRQTQNTEAFF
>TRBV5-1|-|TRBJ2-3|-
TGCGCCAGCAGCTCGACAGTAGGTACGCAGTATTTT
CASSSTVGTQYF
>TRBV19|-|TRBJ1-1|once
TGTGCCAGTAGTGCACGACAGAGAAGGGGAATTGCTTTCTTT
CASSARQRRGIAFF
>TRBV14|-|TRBJ1-2|-
TGTGCCAGCAGCCAGTCAGGGCACGGTGGCTATGGCTACACCTTC
CASSQSGHGGYGYTF
>TRBV27|-|TRBJ1-4|-
TGTGCCAGCAGTAAGACAGTGACTAATGAAAAACTGTTTTTT
CASSKTVTNEKLFF
>TRBV2|TRBD1|TRBJ1-2|-
TGTGCCAGCAGGTACAGGGGAGAAAACTATGGCTACACCTTC
CASRYRGENYGYTF
>TRBV18|-|TRBJ1-1|once
TGTGCCAGCTCACCAGACAGAATTAACACTGAAGCTTTCTTT
CASSPDRINTEAFF
>TRBV15|TRBD1|TRBJ1-3|once
TGTGCCACCAGCAGTAGGGACAGCGGCTCTGGAAACACCATATATTTT
CATSSRDSGSGNTIYF
>TRBV5-4|-|TRBJ2-5|-
TGTGCCAGCAGCCTATCAGGGCTCGACCCGTACTTC
CASSLSGLDPYF
>TRBV2|-|TRBJ1-1|-
TGTGCCAGCAGCCCGACAGGCACTGAAGCTTTCTTT
CASSPTGTEAFF
>TRBV5-1|TRBD1|TRBJ2-2|-
TGCGCCAGCAGCCCCTACCTAACAGGGGACGGCGGGGAGCTGTTTTTT
CASSPYLTGDGGELFF
>TRBV11-2|TRBD2|TRBJ2-3|-
TGTGCCAGCACCCACGGGAGGGAATTCCGGACATCGTATTTT
CASTHGREFRTSYF
>TRBV18|TRBD2|TRBJ2-3|-
TGTGCCAGCTCACCCCCGACTAGCGGGGGCCCCCAGTATTTT
CASSPPTSGGPQYF
>TRBV10-2|TRBD2|TRBJ2-7|-
TGCGCCAGCAGTTGGGCGGGGGGGGAGCAGTACTTC
CASSWAGGEQYF
>TRBV9|TRBD1|TRBJ1-6|few
TGTGCCAGCAGCTCCGGGACAGGGGGCGCGGATTCACCCCTCCACTTT
CASSSGTGGADSPLHF
>TRBV2|-|TRBJ2-2|-
TGTGCCAGCAATAGGGGAACGGACACCGGGGAGCTGTTTTTT
CASNRGTDTGELFF
>TRBV2|-|TRBJ1-5|-
TGTGCCAGCAACAGACAGATAGATCAGCCCCAGCATTTT
CASNRQIDQPQHF
>TRBV9|TRBD1|TRBJ1-1|-
TGTGCCAGCAGCGTAGCGACGACAGGGGCGGACACTGAAGCTTTCTTT
CASSVATTGADTEAFF
>TRBV28|TRBD1|TRBJ1-5|-
TGTGCCAGCAGTTTACCTTCGACAGGGGGTCAGCCCCAGCATTTT
CASSLPSTGGQPQHF
>TRBV28|TRBD1|TRBJ1-1|-
TGTGCCAGCAGTCCCGGGACAGGGGGTTTTAACACTGAAGCTTTCTTT
CASSPGTGGFNTEAFF
>TRBV3-1/TRBV3-2|TRBD1|TRBJ1-6|-
TGTGCCAGCAGCGGCCCCGGGACAGGGCGATCACCCCTCCACTTT
CASSGPGTGRSPLHF
>TRBV15|-|TRBJ1-1|-
TGTGCCACCAGCAGAGATAGGGGGGGAGGTGAAGCTTTCTTT
CATSRDRGGGEAFF
>TRBV4-1|TRBD1|TRBJ1-2|-
TGCGCCAGCAGCCCGAGTCCAGGGGGAGATGGCTACACCTTC
CASSPSPGGDGYTF
>TRBV4-1|-|TRBJ1-5|-
TGCGCCAGCAGCCAAGTTTGGGGCCAGCCCCAGCATTTT
CASSQVWGQPQHF